This T cell receptor (beta chain) was identified in a study of blood T cell repertoires in COVID-19. This CDR3 is 12 amino acids long. Germline V CDR1 and CDR2: SQVTM, ANQGSEA. The ends were cut back, 7 bases at V and 5 bases at J, with 14 bases in the middle. Only in-frame clones appear in the TCRdb table, and some are missing; sequencing was by immunoSEQ multiplex PCR. Here the sample spans roughly 320,000 clones, under 90% being singletons. This chain links TRBV29-1 with TRBJ2-5; D uncertain. The specimen sequenced was PBMCs or T cells enriched from blood (not recorded which). This TCR derives from a man aged 25-40 years who had recovered from COVID-19. The CDR3 protein is CSASGQAETQYF. The DNA for the CDR3 is TGCAGCGCCAGTGGGCAAGCCGAGACCCAGTACTTC.